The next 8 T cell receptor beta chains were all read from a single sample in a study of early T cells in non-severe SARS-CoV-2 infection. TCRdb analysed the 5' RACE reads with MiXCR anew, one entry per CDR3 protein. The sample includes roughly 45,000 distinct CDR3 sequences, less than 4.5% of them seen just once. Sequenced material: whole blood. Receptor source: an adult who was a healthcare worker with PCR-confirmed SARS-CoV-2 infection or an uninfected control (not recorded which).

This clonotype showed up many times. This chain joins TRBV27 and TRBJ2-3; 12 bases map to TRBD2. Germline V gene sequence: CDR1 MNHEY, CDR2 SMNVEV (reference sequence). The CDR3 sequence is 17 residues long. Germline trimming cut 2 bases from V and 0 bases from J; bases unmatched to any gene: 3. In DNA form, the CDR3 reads TGTGCCAGCAGTTTACTAGCGGGGGGGAGGAGCACAGATACGCAGTATTTT. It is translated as CASSLLAGGRSTDTQYF.

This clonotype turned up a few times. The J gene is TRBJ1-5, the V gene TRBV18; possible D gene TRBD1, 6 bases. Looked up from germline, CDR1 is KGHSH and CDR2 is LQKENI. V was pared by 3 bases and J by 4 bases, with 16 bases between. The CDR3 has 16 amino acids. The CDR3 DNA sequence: TGTGCCAGCTCACCGCGAGGCAGGGGCGAGAATCAGCCCCAGCATTTT. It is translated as CASSPRGRGENQPQHF.

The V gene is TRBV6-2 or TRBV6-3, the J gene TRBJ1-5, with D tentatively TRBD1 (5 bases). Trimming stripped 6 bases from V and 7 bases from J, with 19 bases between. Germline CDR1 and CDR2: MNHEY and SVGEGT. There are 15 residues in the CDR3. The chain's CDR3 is CASRLDSIPHQPQHF. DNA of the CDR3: TGTGCCAGCAGGCTCGACAGCATTCCCCACCAGCCCCAGCATTTT.

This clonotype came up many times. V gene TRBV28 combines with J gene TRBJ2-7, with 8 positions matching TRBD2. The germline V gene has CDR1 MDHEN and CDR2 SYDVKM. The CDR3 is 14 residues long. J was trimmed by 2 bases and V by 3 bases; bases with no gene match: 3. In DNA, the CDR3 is TGTGCCAGCAGTTTCAGCGGGGGAACCTACGAGCAGTACTTC. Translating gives CASSFSGGTYEQYF.

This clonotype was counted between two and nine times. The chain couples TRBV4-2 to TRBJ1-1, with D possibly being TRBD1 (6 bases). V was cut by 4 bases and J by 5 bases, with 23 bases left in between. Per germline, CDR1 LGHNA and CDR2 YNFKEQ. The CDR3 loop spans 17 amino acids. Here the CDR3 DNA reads TGTGCCAGCAGCCTAGGGGGGGCTCGGGGAGTCGGAACTGAAGCTTTCTTT. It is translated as CASSLGGARGVGTEAFF.

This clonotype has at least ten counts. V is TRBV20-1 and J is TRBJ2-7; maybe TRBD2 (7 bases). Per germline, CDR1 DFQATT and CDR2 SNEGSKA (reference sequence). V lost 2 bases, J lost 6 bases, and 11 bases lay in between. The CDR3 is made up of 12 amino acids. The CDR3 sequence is CSARSGGGEQYF. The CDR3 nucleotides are TGCAGTGCTAGATCGGGGGGCGGCGAGCAGTACTTC.

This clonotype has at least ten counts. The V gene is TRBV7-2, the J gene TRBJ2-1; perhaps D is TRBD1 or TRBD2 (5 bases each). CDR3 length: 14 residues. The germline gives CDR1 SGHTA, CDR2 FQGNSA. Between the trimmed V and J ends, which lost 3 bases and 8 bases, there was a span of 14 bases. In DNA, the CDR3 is TGTGCCAGCAGCTTCATGGGGGTTAGCCATGAGCAGTTCTTC. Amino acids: CASSFMGVSHEQFF. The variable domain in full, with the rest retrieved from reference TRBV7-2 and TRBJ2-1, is GAGVSQSPSNKVTEKGKDVELRCDPISGHTALYWYRQSLGQGLEFLIYFQGNSAPDKSGLPSDRFSAERTGGSVSTLTIQRTQQEDSAVYLCASSFMGVSHEQFFGPGTRLTVL.

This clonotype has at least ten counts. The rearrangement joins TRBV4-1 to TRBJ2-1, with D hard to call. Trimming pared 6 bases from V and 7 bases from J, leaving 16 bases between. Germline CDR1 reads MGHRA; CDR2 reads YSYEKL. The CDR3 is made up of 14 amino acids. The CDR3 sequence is CASRSDFLWNEQFF. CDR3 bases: TGCGCCAGCAGATCAGACTTTTTGTGGAATGAGCAGTTCTTC.